This is a list of T cell receptor beta chains from one sample in a study of shared clonotypes between healthy human individuals. Assay used: immunoSEQ multiplex PCR; TCRdb lists only in-frame clones, some missing. The sample contains 2.5 million or so clones, around nine tenths of which appear only once. Sequences were obtained from naive CD4+ T cells sorted from blood. Receptors originate from a man aged 18 to 30 in good health. Both conserved end residues are part of each CDR3. The D gene is left open where the match is weak. The size of a clone is reported for some rows only, either as once, few or many, or as a class for expanded clones.

len	abundance	v_gene	d_gene	j_gene	CDR3nt	CDR3aa
13	NA	TRBV6-5	TRBD1	TRBJ1-5	TGTGCCAGCAGGGGACAGCAATCTCAGCCCCAGCATTTT	CASRGQQSQPQHF
15	NA	TRBV2	TRBD1	TRBJ2-3	TGTGCCAGCATATGGAGGGACAGGGCCTTGAATACGCAGTATTTT	CASIWRDRALNTQYF
16	NA	TRBV5-1	NA	TRBJ2-2	TGCGCCAGCAGCTTGACAGGGTCCCTTAACACCGGGGAGCTGTTTTTT	CASSLTGSLNTGELFF
16	NA	TRBV4-1	NA	TRBJ1-2	TGCGCCAGCAGCCAATATGTGATCGGTGGCAGGGAAGGCTACACCTTC	CASSQYVIGGREGYTF
15	NA	TRBV4-2	TRBD2	TRBJ2-3	TGTGCCAGCAGCCCGCTTAGACTAGCGGCAGATACGCAGTATTTT	CASSPLRLAADTQYF
15	NA	TRBV5-1	TRBD2	TRBJ2-1	TGCGCCAGCAGCTTAAATAGCGGGAGTCCAAATGAGCAGTTCTTC	CASSLNSGSPNEQFF
17	NA	TRBV7-9	NA	TRBJ2-5	TGTGCCAGCAGCTTAGGTAGACGAGTCCCGGAGCAAGAGACCCAGTACTTC	CASSLGRRVPEQETQYF
13	NA	TRBV5-6	NA	TRBJ2-3	TGTGCCAGCAGCTTGAGGCAAACAGATACGCAGTATTTT	CASSLRQTDTQYF
15	NA	TRBV9	TRBD2	TRBJ2-7	TGTGCCAGCAGCGTCTCGGGACTAGCCTCCTACGAGCAGTACTTC	CASSVSGLASYEQYF
18	once	TRBV4-1	TRBD2	TRBJ2-5	TGCGCCAGCAGCCAAGAACATGGGCTAGCGGGGACGAAAGAGACCCAGTACTTC	CASSQEHGLAGTKETQYF
13	NA	TRBV29-1	NA	TRBJ2-7	TGCAGCGTGAGCCCGGGCAGTTCCTACGAGCAGTACTTC	CSVSPGSSYEQYF
13	few	TRBV27	NA	TRBJ1-1	TGTGCCAGCAGATCACAGAGCTGGGCTGAAGCTTTCTTT	CASRSQSWAEAFF
15	NA	TRBV2	TRBD1	TRBJ1-2	TGTGCCAGCAGTGCCGGACAGGGACCAAACTATGGCTACACCTTC	CASSAGQGPNYGYTF
14	once	TRBV4-3	TRBD1	TRBJ2-1	TGCGCCAGCAGCCAGCCGGGACAGGGGGATGAGCAGTTCTTC	CASSQPGQGDEQFF
14	NA	TRBV7-9	TRBD1	TRBJ2-7	TGTGCCAGCAGCCCAGGGGACAGGGTTTACGAGCAGTACTTC	CASSPGDRVYEQYF
15	NA	TRBV10-1	NA	TRBJ2-3	TGCGCCAGCAGTGAGTCGAGTGGGAGCACAGATACGCAGTATTTT	CASSESSGSTDTQYF
18	NA	TRBV28	TRBD2	TRBJ2-4	TGTGCCAGCAGGCCTAGGACTAGCGGGGTTATAGCCAAAAACATTCAGTACTTC	CASRPRTSGVIAKNIQYF
14	NA	TRBV6-6	NA	TRBJ2-2	TGTGCCAGCAGTTACGGGGCAGGGCGCGGGGAGCTGTTTTTT	CASSYGAGRGELFF
15	once	TRBV5-1	NA	TRBJ2-7	TGCGCCAGCAGCCCGGAGGCAGGGATGGTTTACGAGCAGTACTTC	CASSPEAGMVYEQYF
16	NA	TRBV21-1	NA	TRBJ1-5	TGTGCCAGCAGCAAGGTTCACGGACGGACAGATGAGACCCAGCATTTT	CASSKVHGRTDETQHF
14	NA	TRBV7-8	TRBD1	TRBJ2-7	TGTGCCAGCAGGCCCCGGACAGGTTCCTACGAGCAGTACTTC	CASRPRTGSYEQYF
15	once	TRBV11-3	TRBD1	TRBJ1-5	TGTGCCAGCAGCTTAGCCCGACAGGGACATCAGCCCCAGCATTTT	CASSLARQGHQPQHF
14	NA	TRBV7-2	TRBD1	TRBJ2-1	TGTGCCAGCAGCTCCCGACAGGGTGACAATGAGCAGTTCTTC	CASSSRQGDNEQFF
16	NA	TRBV18	TRBD1	TRBJ1-6	TGTGCCAGCTCCCCAGGGGGCCAACGTATTGATTCACCCCTCCACTTT	CASSPGGQRIDSPLHF
15	NA	TRBV19	NA	TRBJ1-2	TGTGCCAGTAGTATATTTGAGGGAACTAACTATGGCTACACCTTC	CASSIFEGTNYGYTF
15	few	TRBV19	NA	TRBJ1-5	TGTGCCAGTAGTATAATCGGGGATGGGAATCAGCCCCAGCATTTT	CASSIIGDGNQPQHF
16	once	TRBV9	TRBD1	TRBJ1-2	TGTGCCAGCAGCGTAGGCCGACAGGGGGTCAACTATGGCTACACCTTC	CASSVGRQGVNYGYTF
13	NA	TRBV10-2	NA	TRBJ2-7	TGCGCCAGCAGGAAGGGGGGGTTACCCGAGCAGTACTTC	CASRKGGLPEQYF
16	few	TRBV30	NA	TRBJ1-4	TGTGCCTGGAGTGCCCCGGTTTCTGCAACTAATGAAAAACTGTTTTTT	CAWSAPVSATNEKLFF
13	NA	TRBV6-5	NA	TRBJ1-1	TGTGCCAGCATCGCGAGGGGTATCACTGAAGCTTTCTTT	CASIARGITEAFF
12	NA	TRBV2	NA	TRBJ2-7	TGTGCCAGCAGGGCCTTTGCGGCCGAGCAGTACTTC	CASRAFAAEQYF
15	NA	TRBV6-5	NA	TRBJ1-2	TGTGCCAGCAGTTACAGGGGTAATAGTAACTATGGCTACACCTTC	CASSYRGNSNYGYTF
16	NA	TRBV5-1	TRBD1	TRBJ1-2	TGCGCCAGCAGCTTGTCCGGGACAGGGGGACTCTATGGCTACACCTTC	CASSLSGTGGLYGYTF
15	NA	TRBV6-5	NA	TRBJ1-2	TGTGCCAGCAGTCTACAGGGCCACCCAAACTATGGCTACACCTTC	CASSLQGHPNYGYTF
15	NA	TRBV11-1	TRBD1	TRBJ2-2	TGTGCCAGCGCCCCCGGGACAGAGAACACCGGGGAGCTGTTTTTT	CASAPGTENTGELFF
11	few	TRBV6-5	NA	TRBJ2-7	TGTGCCAGCAGCCGACCTGGGGAGCAGTACTTC	CASSRPGEQYF